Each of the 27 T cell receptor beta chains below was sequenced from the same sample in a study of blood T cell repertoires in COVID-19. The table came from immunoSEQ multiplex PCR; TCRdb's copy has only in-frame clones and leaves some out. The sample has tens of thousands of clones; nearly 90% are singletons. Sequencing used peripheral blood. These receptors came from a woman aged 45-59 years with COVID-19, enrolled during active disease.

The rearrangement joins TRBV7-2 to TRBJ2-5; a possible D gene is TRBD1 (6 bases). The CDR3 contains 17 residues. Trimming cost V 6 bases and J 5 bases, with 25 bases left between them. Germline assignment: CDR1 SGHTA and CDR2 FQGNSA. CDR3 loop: CASSRPVRGKKMETQYF. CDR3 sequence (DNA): TGTGCCAGCAGTCGTCCCGTCAGGGGTAAAAAGATGGAGACCCAGTACTTC.

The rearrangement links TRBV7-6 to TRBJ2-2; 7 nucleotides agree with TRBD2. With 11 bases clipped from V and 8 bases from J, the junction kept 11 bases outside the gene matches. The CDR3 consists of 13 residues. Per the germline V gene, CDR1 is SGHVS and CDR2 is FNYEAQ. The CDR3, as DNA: TGTGCCTCCTATGGGAGGGGCGAGGGGGAGCTGTTTTTT. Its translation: CASYGRGEGELFF.

The DNA of the CDR3 is TGTGCCAGCAGCTTTGATGCGGGAGGTTCGAATGAGCAGTTCTTC. Translating gives CASSFDAGGSNEQFF. The chain has TRBV11-3 and TRBJ2-1; 8 nucleotides match TRBD2. Germline assignment: CDR1 SGHNT and CDR2 YENEEA. V lost 3 bases, J lost 7 bases, and 8 bases stayed unmatched. The CDR3 runs 15 residues. The complete variable domain, with remaining parts taken from reference TRBV11-3 and TRBJ2-1, reads EAGVVQSPRYKIIEKKQPVAFWCNPISGHNTLYWYLQNLGQGPELLIRYENEEAVDDSQLPKDRFSAERLKGVDSTLKIQPAELGDSAVYLCASSFDAGGSNEQFFGPGTRLTVL.

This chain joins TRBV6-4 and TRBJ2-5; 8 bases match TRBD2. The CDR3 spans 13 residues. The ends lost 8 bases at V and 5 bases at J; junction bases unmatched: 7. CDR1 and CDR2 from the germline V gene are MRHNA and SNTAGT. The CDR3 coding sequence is TGTGCCAGCTCAGCGGGAGCTGGTGAGACCCAGTACTTC. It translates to CASSAGAGETQYF.

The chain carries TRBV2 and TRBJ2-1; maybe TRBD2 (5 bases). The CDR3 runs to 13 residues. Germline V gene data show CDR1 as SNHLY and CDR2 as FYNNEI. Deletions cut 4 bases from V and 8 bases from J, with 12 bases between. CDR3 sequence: CASSVDSGHEQFF. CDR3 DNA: TGTGCCAGCAGTGTGGACTCAGGCCATGAGCAGTTCTTC.

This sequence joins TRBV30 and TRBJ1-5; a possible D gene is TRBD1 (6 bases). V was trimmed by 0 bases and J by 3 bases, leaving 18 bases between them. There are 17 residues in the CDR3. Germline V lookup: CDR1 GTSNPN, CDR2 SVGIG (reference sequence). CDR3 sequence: CAWSVGGALGLNQPQHF. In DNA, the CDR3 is TGTGCCTGGAGTGTTGGGGGGGCGCTGGGGCTCAATCAGCCCCAGCATTTT.

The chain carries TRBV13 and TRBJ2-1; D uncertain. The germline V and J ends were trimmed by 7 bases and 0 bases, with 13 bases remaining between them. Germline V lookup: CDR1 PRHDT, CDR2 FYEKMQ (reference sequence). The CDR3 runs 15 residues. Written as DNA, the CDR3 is TGTGCCAGCAAGCGAGCCCTTAGCTCCTACAATGAGCAGTTCTTC. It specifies CASKRALSSYNEQFF.

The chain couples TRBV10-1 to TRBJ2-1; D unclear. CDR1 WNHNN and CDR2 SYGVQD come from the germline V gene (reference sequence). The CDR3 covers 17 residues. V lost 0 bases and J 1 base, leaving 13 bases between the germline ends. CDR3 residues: CASSESILALSYNEQFF. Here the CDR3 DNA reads TGCGCCAGCAGTGAGTCGATTCTTGCGCTTTCCTACAATGAGCAGTTCTTC.

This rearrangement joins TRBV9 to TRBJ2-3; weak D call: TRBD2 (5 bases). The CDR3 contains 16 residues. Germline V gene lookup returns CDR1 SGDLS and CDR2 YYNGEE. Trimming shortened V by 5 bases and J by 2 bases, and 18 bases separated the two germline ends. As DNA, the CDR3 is TGTGCCAGCAGTAGCGACCGTATGGCGTACACAGATACGCAGTATTTT. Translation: CASSSDRMAYTDTQYF.

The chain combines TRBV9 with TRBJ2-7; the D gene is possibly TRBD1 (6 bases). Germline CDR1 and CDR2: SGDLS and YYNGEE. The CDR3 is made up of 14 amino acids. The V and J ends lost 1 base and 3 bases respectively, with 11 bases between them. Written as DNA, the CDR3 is TGTGCCAGCAGCGTAAGAGGGGGACACTACGAGCAGTACTTC. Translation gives CASSVRGGHYEQYF.

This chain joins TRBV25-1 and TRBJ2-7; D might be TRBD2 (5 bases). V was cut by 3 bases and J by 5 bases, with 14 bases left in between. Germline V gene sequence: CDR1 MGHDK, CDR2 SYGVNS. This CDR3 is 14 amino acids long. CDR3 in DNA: TGTGCCAGCAGTGATTATAAGGGTAGCGACGAGCAGTACTTC. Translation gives CASSDYKGSDEQYF.

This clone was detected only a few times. The CDR3 sequence: CASRLVGDRGMGQRYSGANVLTF. The CDR3 coding sequence is TGTGCAAGTCGCTTAGTCGGGGATCGCGGCATGGGACAGAGGTACTCTGGGGCCAACGTCCTGACTTTC. The chain is built from TRBV12-2 and TRBJ2-6; the listed D gene, TRBD1, was not tested against the DNA. TRBV12-2 is shown as a pseudogene. The CDR3 is made up of 23 amino acids.

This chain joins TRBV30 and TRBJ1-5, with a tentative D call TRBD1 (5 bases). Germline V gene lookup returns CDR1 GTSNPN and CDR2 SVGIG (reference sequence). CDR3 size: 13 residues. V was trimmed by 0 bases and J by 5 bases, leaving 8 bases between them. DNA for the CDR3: TGTGCCTGGAGTGTAGGAGGGGATCAGCCCCAGCATTTT. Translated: CAWSVGGDQPQHF.

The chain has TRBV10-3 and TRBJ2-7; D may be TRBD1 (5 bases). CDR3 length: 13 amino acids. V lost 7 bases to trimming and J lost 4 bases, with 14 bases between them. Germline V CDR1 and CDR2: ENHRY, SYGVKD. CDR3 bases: TGTGCCATCAAGGACGAAGGGGTATACGAGCAGTACTTC. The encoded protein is CAIKDEGVYEQYF.

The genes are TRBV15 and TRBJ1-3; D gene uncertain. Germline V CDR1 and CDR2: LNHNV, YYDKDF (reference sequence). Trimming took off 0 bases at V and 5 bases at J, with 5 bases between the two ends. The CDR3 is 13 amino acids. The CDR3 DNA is TGTGCCACCAGCAGAGACAGGCGAAACACCATATATTTT. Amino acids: CATSRDRRNTIYF. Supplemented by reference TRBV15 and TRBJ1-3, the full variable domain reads DAMVIQNPRYQVTQFGKPVTLSCSQTLNHNVMYWYQQKSSQAPKLLFHYYDKDFNNEADTPDNFQSRRPNTSFCFLDIRSPGLGDTAMYLCATSRDRRNTIYFGEGSWLTVV.

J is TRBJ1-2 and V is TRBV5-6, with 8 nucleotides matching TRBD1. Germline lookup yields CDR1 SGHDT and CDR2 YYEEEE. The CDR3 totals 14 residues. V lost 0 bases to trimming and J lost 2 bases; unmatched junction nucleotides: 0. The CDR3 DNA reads TGTGCCAGCAGCTTGGACAGGGGGAACTATGGCTACACCTTC. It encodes CASSLDRGNYGYTF.

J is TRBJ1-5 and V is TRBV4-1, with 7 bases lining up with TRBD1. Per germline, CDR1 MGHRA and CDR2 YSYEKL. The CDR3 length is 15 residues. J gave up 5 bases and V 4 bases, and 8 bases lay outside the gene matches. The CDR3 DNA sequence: TGCGCCAGCAGCCGAACAGGGGACCGGGATCAGCCCCAGCATTTT. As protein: CASSRTGDRDQPQHF.

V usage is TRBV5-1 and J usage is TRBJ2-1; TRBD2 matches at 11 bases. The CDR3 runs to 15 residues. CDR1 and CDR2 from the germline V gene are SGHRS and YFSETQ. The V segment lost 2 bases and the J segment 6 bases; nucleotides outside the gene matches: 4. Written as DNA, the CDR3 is TGCGCCAGCAGCTTATTAGCGGGAGGGTCCAATGAGCAGTTCTTC. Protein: CASSLLAGGSNEQFF.

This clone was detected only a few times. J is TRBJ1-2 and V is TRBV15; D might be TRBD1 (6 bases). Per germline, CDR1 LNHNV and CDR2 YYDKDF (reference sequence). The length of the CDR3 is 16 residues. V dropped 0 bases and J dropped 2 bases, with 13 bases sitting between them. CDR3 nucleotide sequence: TGTGCCACCAGCAGAGAAGGACAGATTGAGAACTATGGCTACACCTTC. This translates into CATSREGQIENYGYTF.

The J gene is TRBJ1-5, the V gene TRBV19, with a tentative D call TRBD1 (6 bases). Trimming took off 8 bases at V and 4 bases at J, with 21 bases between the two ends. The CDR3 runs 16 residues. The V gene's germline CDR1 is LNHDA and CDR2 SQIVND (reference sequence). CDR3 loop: CASSPLGEGGNQPQHF. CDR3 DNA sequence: TGTGCCAGTTCCCCGCTCGGGGAGGGGGGGAATCAGCCCCAGCATTTT.

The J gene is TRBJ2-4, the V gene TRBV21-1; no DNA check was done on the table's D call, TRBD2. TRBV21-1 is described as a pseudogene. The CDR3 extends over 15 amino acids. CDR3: CASSSMWGGGDIQYF. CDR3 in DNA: TGTGCCAGCAGCTCTATGTGGGGCGGAGGGGACATTCAGTACTTC.

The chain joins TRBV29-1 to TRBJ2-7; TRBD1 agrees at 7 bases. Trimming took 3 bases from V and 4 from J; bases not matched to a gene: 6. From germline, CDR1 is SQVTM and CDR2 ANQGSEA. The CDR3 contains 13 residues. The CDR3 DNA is TGCAGCGTTGAGGGACAGAACCAATACGAGCAGTACTTC. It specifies CSVEGQNQYEQYF.

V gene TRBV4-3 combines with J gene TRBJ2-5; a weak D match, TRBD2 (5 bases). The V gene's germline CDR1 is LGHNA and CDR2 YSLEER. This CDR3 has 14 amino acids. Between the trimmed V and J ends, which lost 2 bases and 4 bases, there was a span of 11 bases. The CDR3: CASSQFAGVETQYF. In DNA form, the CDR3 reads TGCGCCAGCAGCCAATTCGCGGGTGTAGAGACCCAGTACTTC.

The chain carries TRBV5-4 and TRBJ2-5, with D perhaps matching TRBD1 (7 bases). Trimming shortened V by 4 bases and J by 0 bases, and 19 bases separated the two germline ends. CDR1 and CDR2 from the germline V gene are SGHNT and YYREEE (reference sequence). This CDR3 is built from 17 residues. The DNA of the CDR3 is TGTGCCAGCAGCCAGAAAGGCAGGGGGGAGTACCAAGAGACCCAGTACTTC. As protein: CASSQKGRGEYQETQYF.

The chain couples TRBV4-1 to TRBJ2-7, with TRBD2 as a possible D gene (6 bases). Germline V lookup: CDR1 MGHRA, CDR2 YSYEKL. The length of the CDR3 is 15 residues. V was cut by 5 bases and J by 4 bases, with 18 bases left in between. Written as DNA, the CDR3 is TGCGCCAGCAGCGGGGGTAGCGGCCCTAATTACGAGCAGTACTTC. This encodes CASSGGSGPNYEQYF.

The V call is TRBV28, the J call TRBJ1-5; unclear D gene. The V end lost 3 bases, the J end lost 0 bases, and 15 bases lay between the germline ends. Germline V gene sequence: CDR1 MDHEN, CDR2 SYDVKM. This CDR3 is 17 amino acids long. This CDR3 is CASSFPSGKYSNQPQHF. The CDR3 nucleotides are TGTGCCAGCAGTTTTCCCTCCGGGAAGTATAGCAATCAGCCCCAGCATTTT.

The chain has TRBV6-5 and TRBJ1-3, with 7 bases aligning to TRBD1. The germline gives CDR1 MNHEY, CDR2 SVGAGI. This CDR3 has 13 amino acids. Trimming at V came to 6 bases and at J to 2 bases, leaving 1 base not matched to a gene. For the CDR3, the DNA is TGTGCCAGCAGAAGGGGGCCTGGAAACACCATATATTTT. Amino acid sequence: CASRRGPGNTIYF.